This T cell receptor (beta chain) was recorded in a study of shared clonotypes between healthy human individuals. Study in general: CD4 naive cells filled three plates per donor, CD4 memory three, CD8 naive two and CD8 memory one.

The repertoire was sequenced with immunoSEQ multiplex PCR; TCRdb's copy has only in-frame clones and lacks some. The sample has roughly 530,000 clones, around 96% seen once. CDR3 length: 13 residues. CDR1 SNHLY and CDR2 FYNNEI come from the germline V gene. V shed 7 bases and J 4 bases; nucleotides not matched to a gene: 6. The material sequenced was naive CD4+ T cells sorted from blood. Indicated subset: CD45RA+ positively selected. The chain joins TRBV2 to TRBJ2-7; 8 bases line up with TRBD2. The receptor comes from a woman in her thirties in good health. The DNA for the CDR3 is TGTGCCAGCATGGCACTAGCGGTTTACGAGCAGTACTTC. It translates to CASMALAVYEQYF.